This T cell receptor beta chain derives from a study of cytomegalovirus exposure and HLA in healthy donors listed by TCRdb under 2017. Regarding the research as a whole: An earlier analysis of some 620 of the donors reported 250 to 300 Gb of sequence data and 117 million unique TCR beta sequences obtained from about 200 million T cells. Around 300 gigabases of sequencing data and approximately 80 million unique TCR sequences were included in an early release covering roughly 600 HLA-typed donors. The genetic ancestry cluster associated with self-reported Caucasian donors included 81% of the roughly 380 genotyped donors. The aim of the study was to test whether cataloging public T cell receptors could identify signatures of past pathogen exposure. The T cell repertoires of 666 subjects were profiled by immunosequencing and related to cytomegalovirus serostatus. A separate validation cohort of approximately 120 different subjects was used in addition to the roughly 670-subject first cohort. To predict cytomegalovirus infection status, the study brought together high-throughput TCR immunosequencing, statistical association of individual TCRs with disease status, and machine learning. To study patterns of TCR occurrence, a later analysis re-analyzed previously published TCR beta repertoires from around 670 donors and added high-resolution HLA genotyping. Rather than drawing on any new phenotypic data, the later analysis identified candidate immune exposures from TCR beta sequences and the way those sequences occurred across donors. In an earlier analysis of more than 550 of the donors, high-throughput TCR beta sequencing was used to judge whether each TCR beta V gene segment behaved as functional or pseudogenic. Donor age, sex, ethnicity and CMV serostatus were compiled together with the repertoire data. In a later genetic analysis, genome-wide SNP genotypes for about 55% of the 666 donors were used, and that subset was treated as a discovery cohort. Every discovery cohort repertoire had been produced on one sequencing platform. HLA typing included class I and class II loci at four-digit resolution. The number of typed donors differed by locus: about 620-640 for A, B, C, DRB1 and DQB1; approximately 540 for DQA1; some 610 for DPA1; and around 450 for DPB1. A handful of DR-DQ haplotypes were handled as single units for association and clustering because linkage in the cohort was strong. Across about 370 genotyped donors of the cohort, an average of roughly 250,000 unique TCR beta nucleotide sequences per donor were sequenced, and roughly a sixth of those sequences were non-productive.

The research as a whole found: In a later analysis, most CMV-associated TCR beta chains were found to appear HLA-restricted, with HLA associations seemingly driven largely by CMV exposure. Because the 87-base-pair reads could not distinguish some IMGT-functional V segments, including TRBV6-2 and TRBV6-3, those segments were excluded. Because counts were too low, 15 or so rarely observed V segments, including chromosome 9 orphons, were excluded from the earlier analysis of several hundred of the donors. While some public TCRs were present in many individuals, most TCR sequences turned up only very rarely across donors. According to a later analysis, TCR association rates differed among HLA loci, with DRB1 alleles showing the most associated TCRs and HLA-C alleles showing the fewest. Three of the identified cytomegalovirus-associated TCR beta chains were confirmed in vitro to be specific for cytomegalovirus antigens. Compared with the approximately 670-donor mean, donors in an Asian-associated ancestry cluster had fewer N-insertions in productive TCRs, according to a later genetic analysis. The cohort was sequenced for TCR beta chains only, and without alpha or paired-chain data the features that could be detected were limited. Because HLA typing was missing for some donors at each locus, association tests included only the typed subset. Cytomegalovirus status was reported to be diagnosed by the classifier with high specificity and sensitivity in both the original and validation cohorts. V-gene and J-gene trimming of TCR beta chains was associated with a missense DCLRE1C variant in a later genetic analysis, and the association was replicated in an independent cohort. Linkage disequilibrium might explain the correlated functional status among segregating V segments, but an unknown experimental factor could not be ruled out. The presence/absence analyses assumed that sequencing depth was roughly uniform across donors, and that assumption may not be true. At a false discovery rate of 0.05, a later analysis linked 16,951 TCR beta sequences to specific HLA alleles. A cluster of highly shared sequence variants was judged likely to represent a technical artifact of the sequencing pipeline. In a later analysis, HLA-associated TCR beta chains were found to be more clonally expanded and to have lower generation probabilities than equally common non-associated chains. In the study, approximately 160 TCR beta chains were listed as associated with cytomegalovirus. Assigning TCR associations to individual alleles was difficult when HLA alleles, especially DR and DQ, strongly co-occurred. The only immune exposure information available for the cohort was CMV serostatus. In a later analysis, several top co-occurrence clusters were reported to appear linked to parvovirus B19, influenza, CMV and Epstein-Barr virus. A further reported finding was that TCR beta sequences accurately predicted the HLA-A and HLA-B alleles for most subjects in the first cohort. Broadly in line with IMGT annotations, most TCR beta V segments showed up in productive rearrangements about 87% or about 30% of the time in an earlier analysis of around 550 of the donors. The authors suggested that the approach could potentially be extended to other disease states and immunological phenotypes.

The cohort consisted of some 670 healthy bone marrow donors. All cohort members were sampled while nominally healthy, although unrecorded immune exposures were likely present. The donor was CMV seronegative and was included in the group of 352 seronegative cohort members. A peripheral blood sample was collected from each donor, and TCR beta sequencing was performed on peripheral blood mononuclear cells. The Qiagen DNeasy Blood Extraction Kit was used to extract genomic DNA from the blood cell samples. Library construction relied on the immunoSEQ multiplex PCR assay. A mixture of 60 forward primers for TCR Vbeta segments and 13 reverse primers for TCR Jbeta segments was used in the multiplex PCR. The CDR3 region of rearranged TCR beta genes was amplified from genomic DNA with a multiplex PCR assay. The amplified TCR beta libraries were sequenced on the Illumina HiSeq System as 87-base-pair reads. As for the original processing: A later analysis tallied approximately 87 million unique TCR beta chains across the 666 repertoires, and approximately 9.9 million of those chains were shared by two or more donors. To remove PCR and sequencing errors, raw reads were error-corrected and collapsed into unique sequences using a nearest-neighbor algorithm that merged closely related sequences. Alignment of CDR3 sequences to IMGT reference sequences was used to assign V, D and J gene segments. For a sequence to be retained, a match of at least six nucleotides to both a V gene segment and a J gene segment was required. Rearrangements were called productive when the CDR3 lacked stop codons and stayed in frame with V and J; all others were non-productive. Following IMGT convention, CDR3 was defined as the stretch from the second conserved V-encoded cysteine up to the conserved J-encoded phenylalanine. The earlier analysis of 587 of the donors excluded any sequence lacking an unambiguous match to a single V gene segment. In an earlier analysis of several hundred of the donors, a V segment was called functional when productive rearrangements were above 56.7%, and segregating when the standard deviation between donors exceeded 5%. A statistical classification framework was built for diagnosing cytomegalovirus status from the catalog of TCR beta chain sequences. In a later analysis, V and J genes were assigned by comparing TCR nucleotide sequences against IMGT/GENE-DB human TR gene sequences. A later analysis assigned CDR3 sequences and most-parsimonious VDJ recombination scenarios with the TCRdist pipeline. In a later analysis, each TCR beta chain was defined by its CDR3 amino acid sequence together with its V-gene family, and reads without a unique V-gene family were excluded. As a way to deal with suspected cross-contamination and a sequencing artifact, a later analysis dropped hundreds of nucleotide sequences that were highly shared and had low generation probability. In a later analysis, a clonal expansion index for each public chain was calculated from normalized within-repertoire ranks of inferred template counts. In a later analysis, generation probabilities were computed with a VDJ recombination model fitted to out-of-frame rearrangements, and the resulting probabilities were checked against IGoR. In a later analysis, hypergeometric tests were used to score TCR-TCR, TCR-HLA and TCR-CMV co-occurrence, with a repertoire-size bias correction applied to TCR pairs. To estimate false discovery rates, a later analysis permuted the HLA or CMV assignments 20 times. A later analysis grouped co-occurring TCRs with DBSCAN, adding TCRdist sequence similarity when clustering within HLA-allele-positive subsets. Co-occurrence clustering excluded repertoires with fewer than 30,000 or more than 120,000 public chains, plus five with anomalous nucleotide sharing. The immuneACCESS repertoire file appears here via TCRdb, limited to in-frame rearrangements. These files lack a portion of the clones; in checked studies, under half of the deficit traces to unresolved V genes, and the cause of the others is not known. V, J and clone size are those of that table, while D and trimming were read from the DNA. The sample profile shows 130,000 to 150,000 clones; around three quarters of them were found once. The ten most abundant clones make up roughly 1.8% of the sample.

Turning to this clone: The specificity of this receptor is unknown. Base qualities are not recorded, but no much larger clone differs from it by a single base.

The V and J ends are trimmed by 6 bases and 5 bases, leaving 15 bases between them. The germline V gene gives CDR1 as LGHNA and CDR2 as YNFKEQ. Including cysteine and phenylalanine, the CDR3 has 14 amino acids. Of all the DNA, just the CDR3 is kept, 42 bases in frame from base 1. This TCR derives from a middle-aged woman in good health and CMV-seronegative. Source material: PBMCs. The rearranged chain carries TRBV4-2 and TRBJ2-3; tentative D gene TRBD2, with 6 bases matching. The CDR3 protein is CASRQDLGGDTQYF. The DNA is TGTGCCAGCAGACAGGACCTCGGGGGAGATACGCAGTATTTT.